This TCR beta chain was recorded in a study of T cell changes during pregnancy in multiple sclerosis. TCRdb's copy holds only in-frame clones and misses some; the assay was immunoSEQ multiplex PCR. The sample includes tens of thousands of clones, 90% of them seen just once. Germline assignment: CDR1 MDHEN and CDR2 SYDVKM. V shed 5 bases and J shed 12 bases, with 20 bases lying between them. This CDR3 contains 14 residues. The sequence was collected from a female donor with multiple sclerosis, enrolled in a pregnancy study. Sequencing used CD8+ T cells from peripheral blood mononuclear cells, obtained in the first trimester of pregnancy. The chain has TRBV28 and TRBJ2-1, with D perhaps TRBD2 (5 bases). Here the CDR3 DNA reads TGTGCCAGCAGTCCGTATCTTTCGGGGTTATCGCAGTTCTTC. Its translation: CASSPYLSGLSQFF.